The 18 T cell receptor beta chains given below trace back to one sample, sequenced in a study of shared clonotypes between healthy human individuals. Using immunoSEQ multiplex PCR, the repertoire was profiled, and TCRdb retains in-frame clones only, with some absent. The sample carries approximately 2.1 million clones, approximately 93% recorded once. Material: naive CD4+ T cells from PBMCs. Stated subset: CD45RA+ positively selected. These receptors were obtained from a man in his late teens or twenties in good health. Some clones in this sample may be carry-over from other donors' samples.

The chain combines TRBV18 with TRBJ1-1; the D gene is possibly TRBD1 (5 bases). This CDR3 spans 15 amino acids. In germline, CDR1 is KGHSH, CDR2 LQKENI. V gave up 2 bases and J gave up 1 base, with 11 bases separating them. The CDR3 loop reads CASSPAGTANTEAFF. The CDR3 coding sequence is TGTGCCAGCTCACCAGCCGGGACGGCGAACACTGAAGCTTTCTTT.

V gene TRBV11-2 combines with J gene TRBJ2-7; TRBD2 matches at 12 bases. CDR3 length: 15 residues. Germline V gives CDR1 SGHAT, CDR2 FQNNGV. V lost 5 bases to trimming and J lost 5 bases; unmatched junction nucleotides: 7. The CDR3 sequence: CASSPRLAGAHEQYF. As DNA, the CDR3 is TGTGCCAGCAGCCCCCGACTAGCGGGAGCCCACGAGCAGTACTTC.

The chain employs TRBV6-1 and TRBJ2-3, with TRBD2 identical over 14 bases. Germline V gene sequence: CDR1 MNHNS, CDR2 SASEGT. The CDR3 sequence is 17 residues long. V shed 3 bases and J 6 bases; nucleotides not matched to a gene: 8. The CDR3 loop reads CASSETGLAGGGDTQYF. The CDR3 DNA reads TGTGCCAGCAGTGAGACAGGACTAGCGGGGGGTGGGGATACGCAGTATTTT.

V usage is TRBV6-1 and J usage is TRBJ1-4; D ambiguous. Trimming cost V 1 base and J 0 bases, with 3 bases left between them. CDR3 length: 14 amino acids. CDR1 and CDR2 (germline): MNHNS, SASEGT. The CDR3 loop is CASSEGPTNEKLFF. The CDR3 DNA sequence: TGTGCCAGCAGTGAAGGGCCAACTAATGAAAAACTGTTTTTT.

The J gene is TRBJ1-5, the V gene TRBV7-2; D not certain. The germline V and J ends were trimmed by 5 bases and 0 bases, with 8 bases remaining between them. This CDR3 has 14 residues. Germline values: CDR1 SGHTA, CDR2 FQGNSA. For the CDR3, the DNA is TGTGCCAGCAGCGGATCCCTTAGCAATCAGCCCCAGCATTTT. This encodes CASSGSLSNQPQHF.

The V and J genes are TRBV5-1 and TRBJ2-3; D call uncertain. The germline V gene has CDR1 SGHRS and CDR2 YFSETQ. CDR3 length equals 15 residues. The V end lost 0 bases, the J end lost 4 bases, and 12 bases lay between the germline ends. This CDR3 is CASSLEPTNPDTQYF. As DNA, the CDR3 is TGCGCCAGCAGCTTGGAGCCTACAAACCCAGATACGCAGTATTTT.

The chain uses TRBV7-8 and TRBJ1-1; TRBD1 is a possible D gene (5 bases). Trimming pared 4 bases from V and 4 bases from J, leaving 13 bases between. The CDR3 sequence is 14 residues long. Per germline, CDR1 SGHVS and CDR2 FQNEAQ. CDR3 amino acids: CASSSSSGSTEAFF. In DNA form, the CDR3 reads TGTGCCAGCAGCTCCAGTTCAGGGTCCACTGAAGCTTTCTTT.

V is TRBV6-5 and J is TRBJ2-7; 8 nucleotides agree with TRBD2. V shed 0 bases, J shed 4 bases, and the junction held 8 bases outside the gene matches. CDR3 size: 16 residues. From germline, CDR1 is MNHEY and CDR2 SVGAGI. The CDR3 nucleotides read TGTGCCAGCAGTTACTCCCCCCGGGAGGGCCGGTACGAGCAGTACTTC. Amino acids: CASSYSPREGRYEQYF.

The V and J genes are TRBV7-9 and TRBJ2-1; D not resolved. Germline lookup yields CDR1 SEHNR and CDR2 FQNEAQ (reference sequence). V lost 5 bases, J lost 0 bases, and 20 bases lay in between. The CDR3 is made up of 18 amino acids. The CDR3 nucleotides are TGTGCCAGCAGCCCCGGGCCCGGCGGCACGAGCTCCTACAATGAGCAGTTCTTC. The encoded protein is CASSPGPGGTSSYNEQFF.

This chain joins TRBV6-5 and TRBJ2-2, with D possibly TRBD1 on 7 matching bases. V lost 5 bases to trimming and J lost 4 bases, with 14 bases between them. The length of the CDR3 is 15 residues. Germline V CDR1 and CDR2: MNHEY, SVGAGI. The chain's CDR3 is CASSPPGGLTGELFF. DNA for the CDR3: TGTGCCAGCAGTCCCCCAGGGGGGCTCACCGGGGAGCTGTTTTTT.

This chain connects TRBV6-5 to TRBJ2-7, with D perhaps assigned TRBD1 or TRBD2 (5 bases each). The CDR3 runs 15 residues. Germline V gives CDR1 MNHEY, CDR2 SVGAGI. V was shortened by 3 bases and J by 5 bases, with 17 bases between the two germline ends. The CDR3 reads CASSYGGREDDEQYF. DNA for the CDR3: TGTGCCAGCAGTTATGGGGGTCGCGAGGATGACGAGCAGTACTTC.

The J gene is TRBJ1-1, the V gene TRBV7-9, with D perhaps TRBD1 (5 bases). From germline, CDR1 is SEHNR and CDR2 FQNEAQ (reference sequence). V lost 1 base and J 7 bases, leaving 16 bases between the germline ends. The CDR3 loop spans 15 amino acids. In DNA form, the CDR3 reads TGTGCCAGCAGCTTAGAAGGAGCAGGGAACTATGAAGCTTTCTTT. Translating it yields CASSLEGAGNYEAFF. The entire variable domain, with the rest obtained from reference TRBV7-9 and TRBJ1-1, is as follows: DTGVSQNPRHKITKRGQNVTFRCDPISEHNRLYWYRQTLGQGPEFLTYFQNEAQLEKSRLLSDRFSAERPKGSFSTLEIQRTEQGDSAMYLCASSLEGAGNYEAFFGQGTRLTVV.

The chain couples TRBV13 to TRBJ2-7, with 7 bases that match TRBD1. This CDR3 has 14 amino acids. From germline, CDR1 is PRHDT and CDR2 FYEKMQ (reference sequence). V shed 5 bases and J 3 bases; nucleotides not matched to a gene: 7. The CDR3, as DNA: TGTGCCAGCAGCCCGAGGGACAGCAACTACGAGCAGTACTTC. Protein product: CASSPRDSNYEQYF.

V and J are TRBV5-1 and TRBJ1-1, with D hard to call. Trimming took 3 bases from V and 0 from J, leaving 9 bases between them. CDR3 length equals 14 residues. CDR1 is SGHRS, CDR2 YFSETQ, per germline. The CDR3 sequence is CASSSFTLNTEAFF. CDR3 in DNA: TGCGCCAGCAGCTCCTTCACTCTGAACACTGAAGCTTTCTTT. Combining the CDR3 with reference TRBV5-1 and TRBJ1-1 gives the whole variable domain KAGVTQTPRYLIKTRGQQVTLSCSPISGHRSVSWYQQTPGQGLQFLFEYFSETQRNKGNFPGRFSGRQFSNSRSEMNVSTLELGDSALYLCASSSFTLNTEAFFGQGTRLTVV.

The rearrangement joins TRBV27 to TRBJ2-2, with D perhaps TRBD1 (5 bases). Germline lookup yields CDR1 MNHEY and CDR2 SMNVEV (reference sequence). This CDR3 is built from 16 residues. V was shortened by 6 bases and J by 0 bases, with 14 bases between the two germline ends. The DNA for the CDR3 is TGTGCCAGCAGAAATCGACAGACCGCGAACACCGGGGAGCTGTTTTTT. Protein product: CASRNRQTANTGELFF.

The chain links TRBV7-8 to TRBJ1-2; no clear D gene. The CDR3 contains 15 residues. Per the germline V gene, CDR1 is SGHVS and CDR2 is FQNEAQ. The V and J ends lost 1 base and 5 bases respectively, with 14 bases between them. CDR3 nucleotide sequence: TGTGCCAGCAGCTTAGTTAAATCCGGGGAGTATGGCTACACCTTC. Amino acid sequence: CASSLVKSGEYGYTF.

The chain is built from TRBV6-5 and TRBJ2-2, with unresolved D. The V gene's germline CDR1 is MNHEY and CDR2 SVGAGI. This CDR3 contains 12 residues. V was shortened by 8 bases and J by 6 bases, with 10 bases between the two germline ends. The CDR3 reads CASRLRAGELFF. CDR3 nucleotides: TGTGCCAGCCGGTTACGGGCCGGGGAGCTGTTTTTT.

The CDR3, as DNA: TGTGCCAGTGGGCGGGACAGGGCGGCTGGCTACACCTTC. Protein product: CASGRDRAAGYTF. The chain recombines TRBV19 with TRBJ1-2; 9 nucleotides match TRBD1. This CDR3 contains 13 residues. J gave up 7 bases and V 8 bases, and 8 bases lay outside the gene matches. The germline V gene encodes CDR1 LNHDA and CDR2 SQIVND (reference sequence).